These 13 T cell receptor beta chains originate from one sample sequenced in a study of blood T cells in healthy people across ages. A J-beta primer mix and a sample-barcoded 5' primer were used in a second PCR of roughly 7 to 12 cycles. One entry per CDR3 protein, called by TCRdb with MiXCR from the 5' RACE reads. The sample lists more than 450,000 distinct CDR3 sequences, about 27% occurring once. These data also featured in a second study, about T cells of mothers and their children.

The sequenced material came from blood. These receptors were obtained from a boy aged 2 to 10 in good health.

This clonotype appeared a few times. J is TRBJ1-1 and V is TRBV6-2 or TRBV6-3; the D is unclear. CDR1 MNHEY and CDR2 SVGEGT come from the germline V gene. CDR3 length: 12 amino acids. The V and J ends lost 6 bases and 3 bases respectively, with 8 bases between them. The CDR3 sequence: CASSQVYTEAFF. The CDR3 coding sequence is TGTGCCAGCAGCCAGGTATACACTGAAGCTTTCTTT.

J is TRBJ2-5 and V is TRBV12-3 or TRBV12-4; D is possibly TRBD2 (5 bases). The germline V and J ends were trimmed by 1 base and 0 bases, with 9 bases remaining between them. The CDR3 loop spans 15 amino acids. The CDR3 loop reads CASSLGRVYQETQYF. Here the CDR3 DNA reads TGTGCCAGCAGTTTAGGGCGGGTGTACCAAGAGACCCAGTACTTC.

J is TRBJ1-1 and V is TRBV4-1; D is perhaps TRBD1 (5 bases). The CDR3 has 17 residues. Germline CDR1 reads MGHRA; CDR2 reads YSYEKL. V was clipped by 0 bases and J by 2 bases, with 16 bases between them. In DNA form, the CDR3 reads TGCGCCAGCAGCCAAGATAAGATGAGGCAGGGAAACACTGAAGCTTTCTTT. Translating gives CASSQDKMRQGNTEAFF.

This clonotype was detected a few times. The chain links TRBV2 to TRBJ1-1, with 11 positions matching TRBD1. CDR1 is SNHLY, CDR2 FYNNEI, per germline. Trimming at V came to 6 bases and at J to 3 bases, leaving 6 bases not matched to a gene. The CDR3 is 15 residues long. DNA for the CDR3: TGTGCCAGCAGCCGGACAGGGGGCGCGTACACTGAAGCTTTCTTT. Translated: CASSRTGGAYTEAFF. Full variable domain (missing parts from reference TRBV2 and TRBJ1-1): EPEVTQTPSHQVTQMGQEVILRCVPISNHLYFYWYRQILGQKVEFLVSFYNNEISEKSEIFDDQFSVERPDGSNFTLKIRSTKLEDSAMYFCASSRTGGAYTEAFFGQGTRLTVV.

The chain is built from TRBV11-3 and TRBJ2-5; no clear D. With the DNA end fitting TRBJ2-1 better, the J assignment may be wrong. The CDR3 length is 15 residues. Germline values: CDR1 SGHNT, CDR2 YENEEA. CDR3 nucleotides: TGTGCCAGCAGCTTAGCGGGCGCCAGGCCCAATGAGCAGTTCTTC. Translated, it gives CASSLAGARPNEQFF.

This clonotype has only a few counts. This sequence joins TRBV7-9 and TRBJ2-2; D is unclear. CDR3 length: 15 amino acids. Germline CDR1 reads SEHNR; CDR2 reads FQNEAQ (reference sequence). V dropped 6 bases and J dropped 10 bases, with 21 bases sitting between them. The CDR3 DNA reads as TGTGCCAGCAGTCAACACCCCGACGGAGTTGAGGAGCTGTTTTTT. Its translation is CASSQHPDGVEELFF.

The chain combines TRBV2 with TRBJ1-5; 7 bases agree with TRBD1. The CDR3 has 15 amino acids. Germline lookup yields CDR1 SNHLY and CDR2 FYNNEI. J was trimmed by 1 base and V by 6 bases; bases with no gene match: 6. The chain's CDR3 is CASSLDRVSNQPQHF. In nucleotides, the CDR3 is TGTGCCAGCAGCCTTGACAGGGTCAGCAATCAGCCCCAGCATTTT.

V and J are TRBV6-1 and TRBJ1-1, with D possibly TRBD1 on 5 matching bases. Trimming removed 6 bases at V and 4 bases at J, with 18 bases between. The CDR3 consists of 15 residues. Germline V gene lookup returns CDR1 MNHNS and CDR2 SASEGT. CDR3 DNA: TGTGCCAGCAGCCGGCACGGGGCGGTGAGCACTGAAGCTTTCTTT. Translating it yields CASSRHGAVSTEAFF.

This chain uses TRBV3-1 with TRBJ1-1, with TRBD1 matching 9 bases. Losses at the gene ends were 2 bases for V and 1 base for J; bases not matched to a gene: 2. The length of the CDR3 is 15 residues. Germline assignment: CDR1 LGHDT and CDR2 YNNKEL (reference sequence). CDR3: CASSQTGQGNTEAFF. CDR3 DNA sequence: TGTGCCAGCAGCCAAACGGGACAGGGGAACACTGAAGCTTTCTTT.

This clonotype has ten or more counts. V gene TRBV12-3 or TRBV12-4 combines with J gene TRBJ1-2, with 8 bases lining up with TRBD1. V trimming: 5 bases; J trimming: 7 bases; junction bases outside the gene matches: 9. The CDR3 sequence is 14 residues long. The CDR3 reads CASSPGQGGSGYTF. The CDR3 DNA follows: TGTGCCAGCAGTCCCGGACAGGGAGGATCTGGCTACACCTTC.

There are a few counts of this clonotype. The V and J genes are TRBV9 and TRBJ2-5, with a weak D call TRBD1 (6 bases). This CDR3 has 13 residues. Germline values: CDR1 SGDLS, CDR2 YYNGEE. V lost 9 bases to trimming and J lost 0 bases, with 12 bases between them. The CDR3 region has the DNA TGTGCCACCCTCGGGACAAACCAAGAGACCCAGTACTTC. It is translated as CATLGTNQETQYF.

This clonotype was picked up many times. The chain is built from TRBV25-1 and TRBJ2-5; perhaps TRBD1 as D (6 bases). Trimming shortened V by 8 bases and J by 5 bases, and 9 bases separated the two germline ends. Germline CDR1 and CDR2: MGHDK and SYGVNS. This CDR3 region has 11 residues. CDR3 loop: CASAGVETQYF. CDR3 bases: TGTGCCAGCGCAGGGGTGGAGACCCAGTACTTC.

This clonotype was seen a few times. The chain employs TRBV7-2 and TRBJ2-7; 7 bases agree with TRBD2. J was trimmed by 4 bases and V by 3 bases; bases with no gene match: 12. CDR1 and CDR2 (germline): SGHTA, FQGNSA. The CDR3 is 16 residues long. The CDR3 spells CASSFWREFIPYEQYF. Here the CDR3 DNA reads TGTGCCAGCAGCTTTTGGCGGGAGTTTATTCCGTACGAGCAGTACTTC.